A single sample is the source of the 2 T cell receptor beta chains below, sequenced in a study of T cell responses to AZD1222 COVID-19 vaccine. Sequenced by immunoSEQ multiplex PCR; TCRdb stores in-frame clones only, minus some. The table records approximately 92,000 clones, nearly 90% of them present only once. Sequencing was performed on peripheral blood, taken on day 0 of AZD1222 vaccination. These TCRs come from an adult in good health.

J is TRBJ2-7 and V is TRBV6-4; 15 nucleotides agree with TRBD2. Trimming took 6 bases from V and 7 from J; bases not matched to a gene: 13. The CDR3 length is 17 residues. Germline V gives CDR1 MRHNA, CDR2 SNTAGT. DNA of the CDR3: TGTGCCAGCAGGGGGGGACTAGCGGGAGGCCTCCGGGGAGAGCAGTACGTC. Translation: CASRGGLAGGLRGEQYV.

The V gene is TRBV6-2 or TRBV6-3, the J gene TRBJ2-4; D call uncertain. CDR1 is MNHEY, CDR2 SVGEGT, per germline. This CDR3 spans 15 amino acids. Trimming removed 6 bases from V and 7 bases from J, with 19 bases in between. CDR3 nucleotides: TGTGCCAGCAGCCCTCCCCTCACTATGGAGAACATTCAGTACTTC. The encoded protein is CASSPPLTMENIQYF.